The 29 T cell receptor beta chains below all came from one sample that was sequenced in a study of blood T cells in healthy people across ages. Combining a sample-barcoded 5' primer with a J-beta primer mix, a second PCR ran for 7 to 11 cycles. TCRdb re-analysed the 5' RACE reads in MiXCR, keeping a single row per CDR3 protein. The sample includes 380,000 or so distinct CDR3 sequences, over 45% of them seen just once. Sequencing was done on a sample of blood. These receptors originate from a man in his fifties or sixties in good health.

This clonotype was seen only once. A much larger clone is a single base away; this may be a read error. CDR3 in DNA: TGCAGTGTTAGATTCAGGGGCTACGAGCAGTACTTC. Encoded protein: CSVRFRGYEQYF. The chain carries TRBV20-1 and TRBJ2-7; tentatively, D is TRBD1 (6 bases). The CDR3 spans 12 residues. Germline CDR1 reads DFQATT; CDR2 reads SNEGSKA (reference sequence).

This clonotype showed up just once. Germline and junction disagree at one end, which may indicate a read error. This chain joins TRBV5-1 and TRBJ2-1; D is unresolved. Per germline, CDR1 SGHRS and CDR2 YFSETQ. The CDR3 sequence is 15 residues long. The CDR3 is CASRSSVASSNEQFF. CDR3 DNA: TGCGCCAGCAGATCGTCGGTAGCTTCCTCCAATGAGCAGTTCTTC.

This chain connects TRBV3-1 to TRBJ2-4; TRBD2 might be the D (7 bases). The DNA end is more similar to TRBJ2-7, so the J call may be wrong. The CDR3 is made up of 15 amino acids. The germline gives CDR1 LGHDT, CDR2 YNNKEL (reference sequence). The CDR3 spells CASSQTGRVSGEQYF. The CDR3 DNA is TGTGCCAGCAGCCAAACAGGGAGGGTCTCTGGCGAGCAGTACTTC.

The gene calls are TRBV11-2 and TRBJ2-4, with D possibly being TRBD2 (5 bases). Germline CDR1 is SGHAT and CDR2 is FQNNGV. CDR3 size: 19 residues. V was pared by 0 bases and J by 2 bases, with 20 bases between. The CDR3 nucleotides are TGTGCCAGCAGCTTAGATCGGGTTGCGGGTGGAACGACCAAAAACATTCAGTACTTC. Translating gives CASSLDRVAGGTTKNIQYF.

The CDR3 protein is CASSLTTGTGTFDTQYF. The CDR3 DNA is TGTGCCAGCAGCTTAACGACCGGGACAGGGACTTTTGATACGCAGTATTTT. V gene TRBV7-2 combines with J gene TRBJ2-3; 9 nucleotides match TRBD1. After removal of 2 bases from V and 6 bases from J, the junction contained 12 bases not matched to a gene. Germline V gene sequence: CDR1 SGHTA, CDR2 FQGNSA. The CDR3 spans 17 residues.

The chain's CDR3 is CASSPSTGTGFF. In nucleotides, the CDR3 is TGTGCCAGCAGTCCTTCGACGGGGACGGGGTTCTTC. V is TRBV27 and J is TRBJ2-1; D may match TRBD1 or TRBD2 (5 bases each). Germline CDR1 and CDR2: MNHEY and SMNVEV (reference sequence). The CDR3 length is 12 residues. Trimming took off 5 bases at V and 15 bases at J, with 17 bases between the two ends.

In this sample, this clonotype turned up once. V is TRBV30 and J is TRBJ2-3; D is undetermined. This CDR3 is 13 amino acids long. V lost 0 bases to trimming and J lost 4 bases, with 8 bases between them. Germline values: CDR1 GTSNPN, CDR2 SVGIG (reference sequence). DNA for the CDR3: TGTGCCTGGAGTGTAGGCTTCTCAGATACGCAGTATTTT. The encoded protein is CAWSVGFSDTQYF.

About this clonotype: A read error may produce the germline difference seen at one junction end. This chain joins TRBV7-9 and TRBJ2-1; D could derive from TRBD1 or TRBD2 (5 bases each). In germline, CDR1 is SEHNR, CDR2 FQNEAQ (reference sequence). This CDR3 has 16 residues. In DNA form, the CDR3 reads TGTGCCAGCAGCTCCACCGAGGGGCGCTCCTACACTGAGCAGTTCTTC. Residues: CASSSTEGRSYTEQFF. Full variable domain (rest looked up from reference TRBV7-9 and TRBJ2-1): DTGVSQNPRHKITKRGQNVTFRCDPISEHNRLYWYRQTLGQGPEFLTYFQNEAQLEKSRLLSDRFSAERPKGSFSTLEIQRTEQGDSAMYLCASSSTEGRSYTEQFFGPGTRLTVL.

This clonotype was observed a few times. This chain uses TRBV2 with TRBJ2-1; TRBD1 is a possible D gene (6 bases). V was shortened by 0 bases and J by 4 bases, with 13 bases between the two germline ends. CDR3 length equals 16 residues. Germline V gives CDR1 SNHLY, CDR2 FYNNEI. The CDR3 sequence is CASSEAPPGAYNEQFF. Written as DNA, the CDR3 is TGTGCCAGCAGTGAAGCGCCACCAGGGGCGTACAATGAGCAGTTCTTC.

A few counts support this clonotype. The genes are TRBV5-1 and TRBJ2-1, with no clear D. The CDR3 has 14 residues. Germline values: CDR1 SGHRS, CDR2 YFSETQ. Trimming pared 0 bases from V and 1 base from J, leaving 5 bases between. The CDR3 nucleotides are TGCGCCAGCAGCTTGGCCGAGTCCTACAATGAGCAGTTCTTC. Protein product: CASSLAESYNEQFF.

The rearrangement uses TRBV5-1 and TRBJ2-1; D not resolved. The germline V and J ends were trimmed by 4 bases and 5 bases, with 16 bases remaining between them. The CDR3 covers 15 residues. Per germline, CDR1 SGHRS and CDR2 YFSETQ. DNA of the CDR3: TGCGCCAGCAGCCTGGACCCGCCAAGGGACAATGAGCAGTTCTTC. Protein: CASSLDPPRDNEQFF.

This clonotype has just a few counts. V usage is TRBV14 and J usage is TRBJ2-5; 7 positions agree with TRBD1. The J segment lost 0 bases and the V segment lost 1 base, leaving 8 bases of the junction unmatched. CDR1 is SGHDN and CDR2 is FVKESK in the germline V gene. This CDR3 contains 17 residues. CDR3 protein: CASSQGLSRGYQETQYF. The DNA for the CDR3 is TGTGCCAGCAGCCAAGGTTTAAGCAGGGGGTACCAAGAGACCCAGTACTTC.

V is TRBV20-1 and J is TRBJ1-2; perhaps TRBD1 as D (5 bases). This CDR3 contains 13 residues. Germline values: CDR1 DFQATT, CDR2 SNEGSKA (reference sequence). Trimming took off 0 bases at V and 8 bases at J, with 13 bases between the two ends. CDR3 DNA sequence: TGCAGTGCTAGAGAGATAGCAGGGAAGGGCTACACCTTC. The encoded protein is CSAREIAGKGYTF.

The gene calls are TRBV28 and TRBJ2-7, with 8 nucleotides matching TRBD1. V lost 7 bases to trimming and J lost 5 bases; unmatched junction nucleotides: 16. The CDR3 is made up of 16 amino acids. Germline V gives CDR1 MDHEN, CDR2 SYDVKM. CDR3 DNA sequence: TGTGCCAGCACCCACGACAGGGGTGGCCTGGCTAACGAGCAGTACTTC. It is translated as CASTHDRGGLANEQYF.

The chain employs TRBV7-2 and TRBJ2-3; tentative D call: TRBD2 (7 bases). V shed 5 bases and J shed 4 bases, with 13 bases lying between them. Germline CDR1 is SGHTA and CDR2 is FQGNSA. There are 14 residues in the CDR3. The chain's CDR3 is CASSPGGGADTQYF. Written as DNA, the CDR3 is TGTGCCAGCAGCCCTGGGGGGGGCGCAGATACGCAGTATTTT.

The chain couples TRBV11-1 to TRBJ2-1, with unresolved D. The J call may not be correct, given that the DNA end is closer to TRBJ2-7. Germline V gene data show CDR1 as SGHAT and CDR2 as FQDESV (reference sequence). The CDR3 totals 14 residues. The DNA of the CDR3 is TGTGCCAGCAGCTTAAGGTACTCCTACAATGAGCAGTACTTC. It specifies CASSLRYSYNEQYF.

The CDR3 DNA reads as TGTGCCAGCAGCTTAGGAGGAGGGAGGGCCCGAGATACGCAGTATTTT. This sequence encodes CASSLGGGRARDTQYF. J is TRBJ2-3 and V is TRBV7-2; 7 bases match TRBD2. J was trimmed by 5 bases and V by 1 base; bases with no gene match: 9. CDR3 length equals 16 residues. Germline loops: CDR1 SGHTA, CDR2 FQGNSA.

The chain couples TRBV12-3 or TRBV12-4 to TRBJ1-1; D is possibly TRBD1 (5 bases). Trimming cost V 3 bases and J 10 bases, with 15 bases left between them. The CDR3 runs 13 residues. CDR3 sequence reads: CASSLGGGGGAFF. Written as DNA, the CDR3 is TGTGCCAGCAGTTTGGGCGGGGGAGGTGGAGCTTTCTTT.

In this sample, this clonotype turned up once. CDR3 sequence reads: CASSLEASQSSYEQYF. The CDR3, as DNA: TGTGCCAGCAGCTTAGAAGCCTCCCAGAGCTCCTACGAGCAGTACTTC. J is TRBJ2-7 and V is TRBV7-2; D unresolved. V dropped 1 base and J dropped 0 bases, with 13 bases sitting between them. CDR3 length equals 16 residues. Germline CDR1 reads SGHTA; CDR2 reads FQGNSA.

The gene calls are TRBV9 and TRBJ2-4; TRBD1 is a possible D gene (5 bases). The CDR3 covers 14 residues. Per germline, CDR1 SGDLS and CDR2 YYNGEE. V lost 3 bases and J 0 bases, leaving 7 bases between the germline ends. CDR3 sequence (DNA): TGTGCCAGCAGCGAGACAGAAGCCAAAAACATTCAGTACTTC. Its translation: CASSETEAKNIQYF.

The CDR3 DNA follows: TGTGCCAGCAGCCCCCTCGCACGGGCTAGCACAGATACGCAGTATTTT. As protein: CASSPLARASTDTQYF. The J gene is TRBJ2-3, the V gene TRBV13; D uncertain. Germline V gene lookup returns CDR1 PRHDT and CDR2 FYEKMQ (reference sequence). CDR3 length equals 16 residues. V dropped 5 bases and J dropped 0 bases, with 15 bases sitting between them.

The rearrangement joins TRBV6-1 to TRBJ2-7; 10 bases agree with TRBD2. Germline V lookup: CDR1 MNHNS, CDR2 SASEGT. The CDR3 contains 14 residues. Unmatched junction bases numbered 3, after V lost 4 bases and J lost 3 bases. The CDR3 here is CASSAGLANYEQYF. CDR3 DNA sequence: TGTGCCAGCAGTGCGGGACTAGCGAACTACGAGCAGTACTTC.

Notes on this clonotype: Given a much more abundant clone one base away, this may be a read error. V is TRBV20-1 and J is TRBJ2-1; 8 nucleotides align to TRBD2. Per the germline V gene, CDR1 is DFQATT and CDR2 is SNEGSKA (reference sequence). Trimming at V came to 6 bases and at J to 2 bases, leaving 15 bases not matched to a gene. The CDR3 covers 17 residues. CDR3 region: CSAQRRELAGPYNEQFF. The CDR3 coding sequence is TGCAGTGCGCAGAGAAGGGAGCTAGCGGGCCCCTACAATGAGCAGTTCTTC.

This clonotype was counted many times. The chain links TRBV6-2 or TRBV6-3 to TRBJ2-7, with D tentatively TRBD1 (6 bases). The CDR3 loop spans 13 amino acids. CDR1 is MNHEY and CDR2 is SVGEGT in the germline V gene. Trimming took 4 bases from V and 3 from J, leaving 10 bases between them. The CDR3 DNA follows: TGTGCCAGCAGTTCAGGACAGATCTACGAGCAGTACTTC. It specifies CASSSGQIYEQYF.

This sequence joins TRBV29-1 and TRBJ2-7, with D tentatively TRBD1 (9 bases). The closer fit of TRBJ2-4 to the DNA end suggests the J call may be wrong. The CDR3 covers 20 residues. Germline assignment: CDR1 SQVTM and CDR2 ANQGSEA. The CDR3: CSVEDLPDRGGIAGLNIQYF. DNA of the CDR3: TGCAGCGTTGAAGATCTGCCGGACAGGGGAGGAATAGCGGGACTAAACATTCAGTACTTC.

This clonotype was counted only a few times. The CDR3: CASSVGSGMGEETQYF. CDR3 coding DNA: TGTGCCAGCAGCGTAGGGTCAGGGATGGGGGAAGAGACCCAGTACTTC. The chain uses TRBV9 and TRBJ2-5; D tentatively reads TRBD1 or TRBD2 (5 bases each). The CDR3 is 16 residues long. V gave up 0 bases and J gave up 3 bases, with 15 bases separating them. CDR1 is SGDLS and CDR2 is YYNGEE in the germline V gene. The entire variable domain, with the rest obtained from reference TRBV9 and TRBJ2-5, is as follows: DSGVTQTPKHLITATGQRVTLRCSPRSGDLSVYWYQQSLDQGLQFLIQYYNGEERAKGNILERFSAQQFPDLHSELNLSSLELGDSALYFCASSVGSGMGEETQYFGPGTRLLVL.

The J gene is TRBJ2-5, the V gene TRBV6-5; TRBD1 might be the D (6 bases). The V end lost 1 base, the J end lost 5 bases, and 11 bases lay between the germline ends. CDR3 length: 14 residues. Germline CDR1 and CDR2: MNHEY and SVGAGI. CDR3 DNA: TGTGCCAGCAGTTACTTCCAGGGGTCGGAGACCCAGTACTTC. Its translation: CASSYFQGSETQYF.

This sequence joins TRBV27 and TRBJ2-1; the match to TRBD1 covers 7 bases. The CDR3 extends over 15 amino acids. The V segment lost 5 bases and the J segment 3 bases; nucleotides outside the gene matches: 7. Germline V gene sequence: CDR1 MNHEY, CDR2 SMNVEV (reference sequence). The CDR3 sequence: CASSARDSIYNEQFF. For the CDR3, the DNA is TGTGCCAGCAGTGCCCGGGACAGCATCTACAATGAGCAGTTCTTC.

J is TRBJ2-1 and V is TRBV7-3; the D is unclear. V lost 5 bases and J 0 bases, leaving 17 bases between the germline ends. This CDR3 is 17 amino acids long. Per germline, CDR1 SGHTA and CDR2 FQGTGA. The DNA for the CDR3 is TGTGCCAGCAGCCCCAGAATTACAGAGAGCTCCTACAATGAGCAGTTCTTC. Protein product: CASSPRITESSYNEQFF.